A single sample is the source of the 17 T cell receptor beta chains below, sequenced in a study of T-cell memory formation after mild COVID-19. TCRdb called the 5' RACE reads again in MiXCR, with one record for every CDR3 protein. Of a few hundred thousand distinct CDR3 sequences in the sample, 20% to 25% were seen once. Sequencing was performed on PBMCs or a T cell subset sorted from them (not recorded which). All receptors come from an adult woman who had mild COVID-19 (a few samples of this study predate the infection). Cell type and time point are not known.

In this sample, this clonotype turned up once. CDR3 coding DNA: TGCGCCAGCAGCCTCTGGGACTCCCAAGAGACCCAGTACTTC. Protein sequence: CASSLWDSQETQYF. The chain is built from TRBV4-1 and TRBJ2-5; weak D call: TRBD2 (6 bases). This CDR3 comprises 14 residues. Deletions cut 4 bases from V and 1 base from J, with 10 bases between. Germline V gene data show CDR1 as MGHRA and CDR2 as YSYEKL.

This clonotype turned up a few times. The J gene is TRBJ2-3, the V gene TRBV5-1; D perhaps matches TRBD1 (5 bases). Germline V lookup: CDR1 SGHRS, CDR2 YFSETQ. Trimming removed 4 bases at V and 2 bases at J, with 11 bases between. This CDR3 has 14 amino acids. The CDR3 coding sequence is TGCGCCAGCAGCCCTGGACAAGTCACAGATACGCAGTATTTT. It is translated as CASSPGQVTDTQYF. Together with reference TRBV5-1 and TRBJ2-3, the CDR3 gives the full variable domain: KAGVTQTPRYLIKTRGQQVTLSCSPISGHRSVSWYQQTPGQGLQFLFEYFSETQRNKGNFPGRFSGRQFSNSRSEMNVSTLELGDSALYLCASSPGQVTDTQYFGPGTRLTVL.

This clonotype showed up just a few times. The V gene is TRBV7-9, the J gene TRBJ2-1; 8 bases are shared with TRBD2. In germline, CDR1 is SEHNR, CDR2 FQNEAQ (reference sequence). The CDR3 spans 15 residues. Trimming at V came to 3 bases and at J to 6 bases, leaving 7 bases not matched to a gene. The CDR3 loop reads CASSLKAGVINEQFF. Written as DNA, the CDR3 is TGTGCCAGCAGCTTGAAAGCGGGGGTCATCAATGAGCAGTTCTTC.

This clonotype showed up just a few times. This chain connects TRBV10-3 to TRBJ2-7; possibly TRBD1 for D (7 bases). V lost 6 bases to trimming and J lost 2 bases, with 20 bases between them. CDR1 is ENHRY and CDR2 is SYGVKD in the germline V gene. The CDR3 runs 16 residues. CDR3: CAISGLGAGGTYEQYF. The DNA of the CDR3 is TGTGCCATCAGCGGGCTCGGGGCAGGGGGGACCTACGAGCAGTACTTC.

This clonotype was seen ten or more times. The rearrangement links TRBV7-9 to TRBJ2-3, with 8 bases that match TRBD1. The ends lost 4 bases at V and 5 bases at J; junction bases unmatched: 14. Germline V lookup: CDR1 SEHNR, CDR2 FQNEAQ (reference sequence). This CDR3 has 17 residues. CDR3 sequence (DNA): TGTGCCAGCAGCTCCTTAGGTGGACAGGGCAGAGGAGATACGCAGTATTTT. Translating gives CASSSLGGQGRGDTQYF.

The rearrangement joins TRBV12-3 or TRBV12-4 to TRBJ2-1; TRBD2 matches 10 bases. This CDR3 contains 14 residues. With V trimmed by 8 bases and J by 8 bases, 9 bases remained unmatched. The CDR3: CASRHTSGIYEQFF. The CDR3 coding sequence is TGTGCCAGCCGTCATACTAGCGGGATTTATGAGCAGTTCTTC.

Here the CDR3 reads CASSVFGLPAGGTDTQYF. DNA of the CDR3: TGTGCCAGCAGCGTATTCGGCTTACCAGCGGGGGGGACAGATACGCAGTATTTT. The V gene is TRBV9, the J gene TRBJ2-3; 10 bases align to TRBD2. Germline V lookup: CDR1 SGDLS, CDR2 YYNGEE. The CDR3 has 18 residues. Trimming cost V 1 base and J 3 bases; bases outside gene matches: 11.

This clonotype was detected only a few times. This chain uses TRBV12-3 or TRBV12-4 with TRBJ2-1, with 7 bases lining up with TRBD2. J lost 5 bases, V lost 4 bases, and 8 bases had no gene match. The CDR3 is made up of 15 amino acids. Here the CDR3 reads CASSWPRGDNNEQFF. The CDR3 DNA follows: TGTGCCAGCAGTTGGCCCCGGGGGGATAACAATGAGCAGTTCTTC.

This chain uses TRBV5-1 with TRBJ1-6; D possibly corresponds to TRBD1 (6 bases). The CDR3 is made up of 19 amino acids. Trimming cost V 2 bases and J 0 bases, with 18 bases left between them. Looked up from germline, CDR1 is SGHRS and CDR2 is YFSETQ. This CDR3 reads CASSLLPGGSSSYNSPLHF. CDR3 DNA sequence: TGCGCCAGCAGCTTATTGCCGGGGGGCTCGAGCTCCTATAATTCACCCCTCCACTTT.

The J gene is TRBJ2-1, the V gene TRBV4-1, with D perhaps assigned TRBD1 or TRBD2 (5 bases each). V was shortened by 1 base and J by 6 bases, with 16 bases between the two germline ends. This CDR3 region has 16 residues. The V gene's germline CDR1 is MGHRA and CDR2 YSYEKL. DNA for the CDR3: TGCGCCAGCAGCCAAGGGGGTCGGGGCCTCAGCAATGAGCAGTTCTTC. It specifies CASSQGGRGLSNEQFF.

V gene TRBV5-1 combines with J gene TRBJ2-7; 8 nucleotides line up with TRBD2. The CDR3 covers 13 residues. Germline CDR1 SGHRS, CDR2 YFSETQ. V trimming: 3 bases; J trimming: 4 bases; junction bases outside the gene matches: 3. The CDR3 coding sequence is TGCGCCAGCAGCTATAGCGGGGTTTACGAGCAGTACTTC. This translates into CASSYSGVYEQYF.

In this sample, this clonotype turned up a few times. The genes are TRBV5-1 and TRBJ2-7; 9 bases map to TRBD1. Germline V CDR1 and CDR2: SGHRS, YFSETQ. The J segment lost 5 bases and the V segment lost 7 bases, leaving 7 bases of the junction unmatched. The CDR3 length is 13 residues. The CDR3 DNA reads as TGCGCCAGCTTTGGGACAGGGAAGGACGAGCAGTACTTC. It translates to CASFGTGKDEQYF.

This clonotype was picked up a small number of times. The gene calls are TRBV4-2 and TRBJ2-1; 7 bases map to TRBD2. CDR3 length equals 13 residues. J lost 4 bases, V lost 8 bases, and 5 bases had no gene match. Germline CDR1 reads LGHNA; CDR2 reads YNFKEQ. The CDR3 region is CASSGTKYNEQFF. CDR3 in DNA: TGTGCCAGCTCCGGGACTAAGTACAATGAGCAGTTCTTC.

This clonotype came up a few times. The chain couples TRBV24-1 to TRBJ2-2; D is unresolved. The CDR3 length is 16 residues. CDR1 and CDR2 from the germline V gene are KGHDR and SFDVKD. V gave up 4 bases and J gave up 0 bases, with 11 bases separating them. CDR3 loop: CATSDLYSPNTGELFF. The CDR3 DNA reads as TGTGCCACCAGTGACTTGTACTCTCCGAACACCGGGGAGCTGTTTTTT.

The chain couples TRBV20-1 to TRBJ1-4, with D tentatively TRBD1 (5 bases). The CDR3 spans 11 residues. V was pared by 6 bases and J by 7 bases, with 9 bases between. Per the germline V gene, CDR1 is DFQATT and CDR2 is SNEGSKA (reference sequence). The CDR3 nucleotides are TGCAGTGCACGGACAAGTGAAAAACTGTTTTTT. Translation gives CSARTSEKLFF.

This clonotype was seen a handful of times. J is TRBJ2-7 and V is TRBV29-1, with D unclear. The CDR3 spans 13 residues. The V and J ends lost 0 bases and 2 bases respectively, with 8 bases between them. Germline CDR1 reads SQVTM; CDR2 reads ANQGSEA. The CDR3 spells CSVEDGRPYEQYF. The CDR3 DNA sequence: TGCAGCGTTGAAGATGGTCGACCCTACGAGCAGTACTTC.

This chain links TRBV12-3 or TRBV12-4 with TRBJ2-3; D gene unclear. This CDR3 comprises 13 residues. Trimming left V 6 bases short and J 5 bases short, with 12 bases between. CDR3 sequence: CASRPSGGDTQYF. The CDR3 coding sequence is TGTGCCAGCAGGCCCTCGGGTGGAGATACGCAGTATTTT.